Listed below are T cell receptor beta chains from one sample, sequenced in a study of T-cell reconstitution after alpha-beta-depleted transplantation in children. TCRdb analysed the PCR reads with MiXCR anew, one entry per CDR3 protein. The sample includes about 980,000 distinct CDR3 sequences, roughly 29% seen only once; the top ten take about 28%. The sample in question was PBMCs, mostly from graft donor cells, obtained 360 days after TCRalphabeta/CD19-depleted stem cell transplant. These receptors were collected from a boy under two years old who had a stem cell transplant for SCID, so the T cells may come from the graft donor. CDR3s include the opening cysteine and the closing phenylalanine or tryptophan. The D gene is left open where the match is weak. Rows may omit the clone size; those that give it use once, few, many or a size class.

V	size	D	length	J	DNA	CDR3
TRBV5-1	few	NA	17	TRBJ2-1	TGCGCCAGCAGCTTGGCCCTCGTCCTAGCGGAAAGGGGGGAGCAGTTCTTC	CASSLALVLAERGEQFF
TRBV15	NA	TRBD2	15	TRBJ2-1	TGTGCCACCAGCCGACGGACTAGCGTATACAATGAGCAGTTCTTC	CATSRRTSVYNEQFF
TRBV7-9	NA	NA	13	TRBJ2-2	TGTGCCAGCAGCCCATTCGGGGGCTCGGGGCTGTTTTTT	CASSPFGGSGLFF
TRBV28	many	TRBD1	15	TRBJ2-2	TGTGCCAGCAGTCCGGACAGGGTGAACACCGGGGAGCTGTTTTTT	CASSPDRVNTGELFF
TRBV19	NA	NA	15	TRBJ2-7	TGTGCCAGTAGTATCGGTCGAGGGTTAGCCTACGAGCAGTACTTC	CASSIGRGLAYEQYF
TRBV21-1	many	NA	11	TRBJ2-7	TGTGCCAGCAGTGAACAGGGGGAGCAGTACTTC	CASSEQGEQYF
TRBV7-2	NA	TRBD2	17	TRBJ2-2	TGTGCCAGCAGCCCCACTAGCGGGGGGGCCTACACCGGGGAGCTGTTTTTT	CASSPTSGGAYTGELFF
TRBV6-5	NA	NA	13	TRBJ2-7	TGTGCCAGCAGTTACCCAGGAAACTACGAGCAGTACTTC	CASSYPGNYEQYF
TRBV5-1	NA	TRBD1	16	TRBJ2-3	TGCGCCAGCAGCCGAATCAGACAGGGGGCGGCAGATACGCAGTATTTT	CASSRIRQGAADTQYF
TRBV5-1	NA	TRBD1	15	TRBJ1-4	TGCGCCAGCAGCTCGGAAGGGGGCAGTAATGAAAAACTGTTTTTT	CASSSEGGSNEKLFF
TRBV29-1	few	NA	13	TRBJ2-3	TGCAGCGTTGAATTGGCTAGCACAGATACGCAGTATTTT	CSVELASTDTQYF
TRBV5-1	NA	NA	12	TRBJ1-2	TGCGCCAGCAGCTCCTACTATTATGGCTACACCTTC	CASSSYYYGYTF
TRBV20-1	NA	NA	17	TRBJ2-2	TGCTGTGCTAGAAATCCAAGGGTTCCCTCGAACACCGGGGAGCTGTTTTTT	CCARNPRVPSNTGELFF
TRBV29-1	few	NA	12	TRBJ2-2	TGCAGCTTCCGGGAAAACACCGGGGAGCTGTTTTTT	CSFRENTGELFF
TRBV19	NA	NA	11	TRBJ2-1	TGTGCCAGTAGTCCCGGAAGGGAGCAGTTCTTC	CASSPGREQFF
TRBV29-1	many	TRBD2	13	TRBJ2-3	TGCAGCGCGGGGGGAGAAAACACAGATACGCAGTATTTT	CSAGGENTDTQYF
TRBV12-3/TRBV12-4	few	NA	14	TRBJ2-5	TGTGCCAGCAGTTTGGAGGGGGTTGAAGAGACCCAGTACTTC	CASSLEGVEETQYF
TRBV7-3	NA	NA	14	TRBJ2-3	TGTGCCAGCAGCTCCCAGCCGGGGAAAGATACGCAGTATTTT	CASSSQPGKDTQYF
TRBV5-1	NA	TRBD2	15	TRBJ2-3	TGCGCCAGCATGACGCGGCGGGGGGGCCTAGATACGCAGTATTTT	CASMTRRGGLDTQYF
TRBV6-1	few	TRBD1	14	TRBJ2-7	TGTGCCAGCAGCTGGGACAGGGTGGCCTACGAGCAGTACTTC	CASSWDRVAYEQYF
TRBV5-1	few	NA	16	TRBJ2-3	TGCGCCAGCGCCACCCTCCCGGGCAGGGGTACTGATACGCAGTATTTT	CASATLPGRGTDTQYF
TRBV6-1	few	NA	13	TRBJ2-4	TGTGCCAGCAGTGCACCAGCCAAAAACATTCAGTACTTC	CASSAPAKNIQYF
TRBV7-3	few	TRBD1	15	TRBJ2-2	TGTGCCAGCACCTTAAACAGGGGAAAAGGCGGGGAGCTGTTTTTT	CASTLNRGKGGELFF
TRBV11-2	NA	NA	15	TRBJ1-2	TGTGCCAGCAGCTTAGTGTCCTTGGCGAACTATGGCTACACCTTC	CASSLVSLANYGYTF